Detailed here is one TCR beta chain. V was trimmed by 0 bases and J by 3 bases, leaving 9 bases between them. Germline V lookup: CDR1 SGDLS, CDR2 YYNGEE. The CDR3 runs 14 residues. The data were obtained in a study of patients and donors after allogeneic stem cell transplantation. MiXCR, run by TCRdb on the RT-PCR reads, gives a single entry per CDR3 protein. The table includes hundreds of thousands of distinct CDR3 sequences, roughly 16% detected once. The rearrangement uses TRBV9 and TRBJ2-5; D is perhaps TRBD1 (5 bases). The sequenced sample consisted of blood, either unsorted or a sorted T cell fraction (not recorded which). The sequence derives from a human donor who was either an allogeneic HSCT recipient or a stem cell or donor lymphocyte infusion donor (not recorded which). It is not recorded whose cells these are; they may come from a transplant donor. CDR3 residues: CASSVGAGKETQYF. CDR3 DNA: TGTGCCAGCAGCGTAGGGGCAGGGAAAGAGACCCAGTACTTC. Using reference TRBV9 and TRBJ2-5 for the parts outside the CDR3, the full variable domain is DSGVTQTPKHLITATGQRVTLRCSPRSGDLSVYWYQQSLDQGLQFLIQYYNGEERAKGNILERFSAQQFPDLHSELNLSSLELGDSALYFCASSVGAGKETQYFGPGTRLLVL.